This is a list of T cell receptor beta chains from one sample in a study of regulatory T cells in long-lasting Graves disease. TCRdb reprocessed the multiplex PCR reads with MiXCR, giving one entry per CDR3 protein. The sample has 680,000 or so distinct CDR3 sequences, about 15% seen once. Another study also made use of these data, one on T cells in Graves' hyperthyroidism and ophthalmopathy.

The input for sequencing was peripheral blood mononuclear cells (PBMCs), taken at new diagnosis, from a patient treated with antithyroid drugs. These TCRs come from a young woman with Graves disease. CDR3s include the opening cysteine and the closing phenylalanine or tryptophan. A D gene is named only where the DNA matches it firmly. Expanded clones are given a class, and other clones once, few, many or no size at all.

v_gene	d_gene	j_gene	abundance	CDR3aa	CDR3nt
TRBV5-1	.	TRBJ2-7	few	CASSQELNEVSYEQYF	TGCGCCAGCAGCCAGGAACTCAACGAAGTCTCCTACGAGCAGTACTTC
TRBV5-1	.	TRBJ1-4	few	CASTERATNEKLFF	TGCGCCAGCACGGAACGAGCAACTAATGAAAAACTGTTTTTT
TRBV12-3/TRBV12-4	.	TRBJ2-5	many	CASSLRGDYETQYF	TGTGCCAGCAGCCTACGGGGCGACTACGAGACCCAGTACTTC
TRBV14	TRBD1	TRBJ1-6	.	CASSPGQGVSYNSPLHF	TGTGCCAGCAGCCCGGGACAGGGGGTTTCCTATAATTCACCCCTCCACTTT
TRBV20-1	.	TRBJ1-2	.	CSAISGGVLFEF	TGCAGTGCTATCTCTGGGGGGGTCCTATTTGAGTTC
TRBV19	TRBD1	TRBJ1-1	few	CASSTKWTGVKTEAFF	TGTGCCAGTAGTACCAAATGGACAGGGGTGAAGACTGAAGCTTTCTTT
TRBV28	TRBD1	TRBJ1-3	many	CASSPATGGVLRNTIYF	TGTGCCAGCAGTCCAGCAACAGGGGGAGTCTTAAGAAACACCATATATTTT
TRBV18	TRBD1	TRBJ1-1	.	CASSPGQGSFAFF	TGTGCCAGCTCTCCGGGACAGGGGTCGTTCGCTTTCTTT
TRBV6-5	.	TRBJ1-1	many	CASSYLRGPTEAFF	TGTGCCAGCAGTTACCTGCGGGGGCCCACTGAAGCTTTCTTT
TRBV5-1	.	TRBJ2-7	many	CASSLVRETYEQYF	TGCGCCAGCAGCTTGGTACGGGAGACCTACGAGCAGTACTTC
TRBV19	TRBD1	TRBJ1-4	.	CASSTGTGGVEKLFF	TGTGCCAGTAGTACCGGGACAGGAGGTGTTGAAAAACTGTTTTTT
TRBV10-3	.	TRBJ2-1	many	CAISAGNEQFF	TGTGCCATCAGTGCGGGGAATGAGCAGTTCTTC
TRBV5-1	.	TRBJ2-1	many	CASSSRDPAYNEQFF	TGTGCCAGCAGCTCCCGGGACCCAGCCTACAATGAGCAGTTCTTC